This TCR beta chain was identified during a study of regulatory T cells in long-lasting Graves disease. The time point here: newly diagnosed GD, antithyroid drugs for less than 3 months. Following extraction of RNA from PBMCs, that RNA was used to make the TCR library. V was shortened by 6 bases and J by 1 base, with 10 bases between the two germline ends. The germline V gene encodes CDR1 MDHEN and CDR2 SYDVKM. This CDR3 has 13 residues. Many counts were recorded for this clonotype. Relying on iRepertoire HTBI primers and Arm-PCR of CDR3 regions, the team built TCR beta libraries. TCRdb itself ran the multiplex PCR reads through MiXCR, one entry per CDR3 protein. The sample lists approximately 540,000 distinct CDR3 sequences, 9.5% to 15% seen once, with approximately 9% in the top ten. This sample also appeared in a second study, on T cells in Graves' hyperthyroidism and ophthalmopathy.

The receptor was isolated from a woman aged 25 to 45 with Graves disease. The gene calls are TRBV28 and TRBJ2-7, with D perhaps matching TRBD1 (6 bases). This sample comprised peripheral blood mononuclear cells (PBMCs), obtained at new diagnosis, from a patient treated with antithyroid drugs. The CDR3 DNA reads TGTGCCAGCAGACCAGGACAGTCCTACGAGCAGTACTTC. Protein product: CASRPGQSYEQYF.